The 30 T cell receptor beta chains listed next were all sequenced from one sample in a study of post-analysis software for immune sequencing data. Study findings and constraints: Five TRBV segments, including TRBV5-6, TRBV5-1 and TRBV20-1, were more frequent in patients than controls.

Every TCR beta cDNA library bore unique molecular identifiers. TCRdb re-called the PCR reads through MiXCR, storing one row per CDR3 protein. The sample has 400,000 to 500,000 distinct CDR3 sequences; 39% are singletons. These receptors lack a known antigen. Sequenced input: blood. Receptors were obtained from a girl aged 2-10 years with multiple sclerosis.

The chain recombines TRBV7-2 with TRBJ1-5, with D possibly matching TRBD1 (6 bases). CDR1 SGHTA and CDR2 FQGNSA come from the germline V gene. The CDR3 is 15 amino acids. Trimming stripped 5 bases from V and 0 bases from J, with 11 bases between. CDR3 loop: CASSGDKYSNQPQHF. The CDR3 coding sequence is TGTGCCAGCAGCGGGGACAAGTATAGCAATCAGCCCCAGCATTTT.

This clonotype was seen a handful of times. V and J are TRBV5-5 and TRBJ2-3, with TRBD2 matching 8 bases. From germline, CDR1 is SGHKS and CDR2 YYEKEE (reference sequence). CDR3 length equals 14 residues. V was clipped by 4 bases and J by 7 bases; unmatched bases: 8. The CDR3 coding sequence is TGTGCCAGCAGCCCGGGACTAGGATGGAATACGCAGTATTTT. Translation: CASSPGLGWNTQYF.

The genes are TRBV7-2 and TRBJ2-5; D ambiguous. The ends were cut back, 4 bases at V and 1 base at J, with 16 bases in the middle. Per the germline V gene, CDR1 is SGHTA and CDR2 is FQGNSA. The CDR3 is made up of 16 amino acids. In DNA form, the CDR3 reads TGTGCCAGCAGCTCTCACGTCGGAAGGGTCCAAGAGACCCAGTACTTC. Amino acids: CASSSHVGRVQETQYF. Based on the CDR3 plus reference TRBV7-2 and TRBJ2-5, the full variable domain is GAGVSQSPSNKVTEKGKDVELRCDPISGHTALYWYRQSLGQGLEFLIYFQGNSAPDKSGLPSDRFSAERTGGSVSTLTIQRTQQEDSAVYLCASSSHVGRVQETQYFGPGTRLLVL.

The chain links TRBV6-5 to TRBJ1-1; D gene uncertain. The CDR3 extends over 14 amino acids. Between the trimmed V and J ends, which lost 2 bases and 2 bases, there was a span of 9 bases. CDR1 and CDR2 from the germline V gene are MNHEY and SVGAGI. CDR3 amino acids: CASSYLGPNTEAFF. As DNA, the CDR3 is TGTGCCAGCAGTTACCTGGGTCCTAACACTGAAGCTTTCTTT.

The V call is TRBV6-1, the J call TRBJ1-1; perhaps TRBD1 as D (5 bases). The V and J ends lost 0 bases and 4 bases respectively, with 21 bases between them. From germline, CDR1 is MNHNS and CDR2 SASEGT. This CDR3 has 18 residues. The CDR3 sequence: CASSEAWGTRVGGTEAFF. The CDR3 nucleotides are TGTGCCAGCAGTGAAGCGTGGGGCACTCGGGTTGGGGGCACTGAAGCTTTCTTT.

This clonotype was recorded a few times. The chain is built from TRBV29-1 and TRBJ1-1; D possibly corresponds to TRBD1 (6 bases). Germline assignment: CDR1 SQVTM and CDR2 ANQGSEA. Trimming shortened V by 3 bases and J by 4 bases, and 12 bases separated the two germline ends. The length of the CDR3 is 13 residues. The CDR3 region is CSVEGTKGTEAFF. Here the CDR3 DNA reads TGCAGCGTTGAGGGGACAAAAGGCACTGAAGCTTTCTTT.

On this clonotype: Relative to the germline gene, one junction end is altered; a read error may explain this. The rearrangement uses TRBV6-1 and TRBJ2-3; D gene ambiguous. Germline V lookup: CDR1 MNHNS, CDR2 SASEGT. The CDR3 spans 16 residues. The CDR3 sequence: CASLEYVSERTDMQYF. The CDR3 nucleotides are TGTGCCAGCCTTGAATACGTGTCAGAACGCACAGATATGCAGTATTTT.

The CDR3 region is CASRATENTEAFF. In DNA, the CDR3 is TGTGCCAGCAGGGCTACAGAGAACACTGAAGCTTTCTTT. The chain employs TRBV7-9 and TRBJ1-1; D is uncertain. This CDR3 contains 13 residues. The germline CDR1 and CDR2 sequences are SEHNR and FQNEAQ (reference sequence). V dropped 6 bases and J dropped 1 base, with 9 bases sitting between them. The full variable domain, rest sourced from reference TRBV7-9 and TRBJ1-1, is DTGVSQNPRHKITKRGQNVTFRCDPISEHNRLYWYRQTLGQGPEFLTYFQNEAQLEKSRLLSDRFSAERPKGSFSTLEIQRTEQGDSAMYLCASRATENTEAFFGQGTRLTVV.

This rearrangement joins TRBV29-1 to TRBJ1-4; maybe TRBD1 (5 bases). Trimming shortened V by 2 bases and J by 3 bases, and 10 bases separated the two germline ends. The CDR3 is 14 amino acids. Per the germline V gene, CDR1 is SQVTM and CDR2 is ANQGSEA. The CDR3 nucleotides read TGCAGCGTTGAAATCCAGGGTGCTAATGAAAAACTGTTTTTT. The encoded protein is CSVEIQGANEKLFF.

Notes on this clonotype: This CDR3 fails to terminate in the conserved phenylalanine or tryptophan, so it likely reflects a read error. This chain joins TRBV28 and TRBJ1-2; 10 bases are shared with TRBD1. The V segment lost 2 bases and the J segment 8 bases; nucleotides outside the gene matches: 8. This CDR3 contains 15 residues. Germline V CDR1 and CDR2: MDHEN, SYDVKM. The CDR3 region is CASSLGQGVDKGYTL. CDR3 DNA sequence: TGTGCCAGCAGTTTAGGACAGGGGGTTGATAAGGGCTACACCTTG.

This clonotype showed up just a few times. CDR3 nucleotides: TGTGCCAGCAGAAATACCAGCTCCTACAATGAGCAGTTCTTC. Translated, it gives CASRNTSSYNEQFF. V is TRBV9 and J is TRBJ2-1; no firm D call. The ends were cut back, 5 bases at V and 0 bases at J, with 9 bases in the middle. The V gene's germline CDR1 is SGDLS and CDR2 YYNGEE. This CDR3 is built from 14 residues.

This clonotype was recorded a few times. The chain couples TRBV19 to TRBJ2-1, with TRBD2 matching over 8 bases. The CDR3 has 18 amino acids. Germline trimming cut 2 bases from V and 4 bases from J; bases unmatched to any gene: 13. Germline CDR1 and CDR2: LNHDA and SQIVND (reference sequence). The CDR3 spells CASSIFPKASGLYNEQFF. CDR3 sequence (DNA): TGTGCCAGTAGTATATTCCCCAAGGCTAGCGGGCTTTACAATGAGCAGTTCTTC.

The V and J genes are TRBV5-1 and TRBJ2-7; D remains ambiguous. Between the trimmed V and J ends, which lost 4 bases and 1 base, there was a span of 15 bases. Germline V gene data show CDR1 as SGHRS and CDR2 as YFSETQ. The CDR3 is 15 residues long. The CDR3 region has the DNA TGCGCCAGCAGCCCCTTAGTTCCAGATTCCTACGAGCAGTACTTC. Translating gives CASSPLVPDSYEQYF.

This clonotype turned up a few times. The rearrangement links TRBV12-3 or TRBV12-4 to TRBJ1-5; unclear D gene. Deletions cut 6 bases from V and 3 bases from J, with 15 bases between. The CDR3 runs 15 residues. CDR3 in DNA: TGTGCCAGCAGCCCCCGGGAAGGGCCCAATCAGCCCCAGCATTTT. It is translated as CASSPREGPNQPQHF.

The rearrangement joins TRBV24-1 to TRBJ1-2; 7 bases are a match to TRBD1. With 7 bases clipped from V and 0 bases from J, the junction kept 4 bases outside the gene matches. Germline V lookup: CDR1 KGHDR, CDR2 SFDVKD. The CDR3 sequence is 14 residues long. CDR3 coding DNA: TGTGCCACCAGGGAGACAGGGTCTAACTATGGCTACACCTTC. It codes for CATRETGSNYGYTF.

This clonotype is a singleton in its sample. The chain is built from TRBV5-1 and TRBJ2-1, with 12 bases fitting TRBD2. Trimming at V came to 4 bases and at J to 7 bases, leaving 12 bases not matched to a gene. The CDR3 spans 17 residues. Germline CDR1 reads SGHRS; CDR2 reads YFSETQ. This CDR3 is CASSRNPGLAGQNEQFF. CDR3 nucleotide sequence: TGCGCCAGCAGCAGAAACCCTGGACTAGCGGGACAGAATGAGCAGTTCTTC.

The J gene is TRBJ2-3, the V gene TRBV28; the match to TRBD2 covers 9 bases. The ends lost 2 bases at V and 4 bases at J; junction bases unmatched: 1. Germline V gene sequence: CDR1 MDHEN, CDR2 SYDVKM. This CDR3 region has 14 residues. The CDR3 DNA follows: TGTGCCAGCAGTTTAGCTAGCGGGGCAGATACGCAGTATTTT. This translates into CASSLASGADTQYF.

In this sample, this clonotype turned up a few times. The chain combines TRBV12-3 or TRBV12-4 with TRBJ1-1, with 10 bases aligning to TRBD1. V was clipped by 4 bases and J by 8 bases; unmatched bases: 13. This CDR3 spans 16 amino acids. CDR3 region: CASSSTSSGTGEEAFF. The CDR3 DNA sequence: TGTGCCAGCAGTTCTACTTCTTCCGGGACAGGGGAGGAAGCTTTCTTT.

CDR3 residues: CASSSTGVNEKLFF. CDR3 nucleotides: TGTGCCAGCAGCTCGACAGGGGTTAATGAAAAACTGTTTTTT. The V gene is TRBV3-1, the J gene TRBJ1-4, with 8 nucleotides matching TRBD1. The CDR3 runs 14 residues. Germline CDR1 LGHDT, CDR2 YNNKEL (reference sequence). V dropped 5 bases and J dropped 4; count of bases not matched to a gene: 3. Supplemented by reference TRBV3-1 and TRBJ1-4, the full variable domain reads DTAVSQTPKYLVTQMGNDKSIKCEQNLGHDTMYWYKQDSKKFLKIMFSYNNKELIINETVPNRFSPKSPDKAHLNLHINSLELGDSAVYFCASSSTGVNEKLFFGSGTQLSVL.

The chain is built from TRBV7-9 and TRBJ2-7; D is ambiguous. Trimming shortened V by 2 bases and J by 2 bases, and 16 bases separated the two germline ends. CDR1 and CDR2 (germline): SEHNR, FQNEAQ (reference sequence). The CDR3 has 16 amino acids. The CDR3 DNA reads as TGTGCCAGCAGCTTACTCCGTTCCGGTACAACCTACGAGCAGTACTTC. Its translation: CASSLLRSGTTYEQYF.

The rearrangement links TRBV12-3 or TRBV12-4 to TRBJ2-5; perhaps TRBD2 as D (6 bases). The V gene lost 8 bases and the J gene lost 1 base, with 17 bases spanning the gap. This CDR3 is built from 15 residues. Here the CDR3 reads CASQPLGTSQETQYF. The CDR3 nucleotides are TGTGCCAGCCAACCCCTCGGGACTTCCCAAGAGACCCAGTACTTC.

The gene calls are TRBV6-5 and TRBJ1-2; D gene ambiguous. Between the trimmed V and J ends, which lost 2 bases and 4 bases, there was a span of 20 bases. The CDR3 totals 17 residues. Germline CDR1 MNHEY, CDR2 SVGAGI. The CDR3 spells CASSYDAKPSEGYGYTF. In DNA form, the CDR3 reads TGTGCCAGCAGTTACGACGCCAAACCCAGCGAGGGCTATGGCTACACCTTC.

The CDR3 sequence is CASTDRGNQPQHF. The CDR3 nucleotides are TGTGCCAGCACTGACAGGGGCAATCAGCCCCAGCATTTT. V and J are TRBV6-6 and TRBJ1-5; 7 bases align to TRBD1. J lost 2 bases, V lost 7 bases, and 2 bases had no gene match. Germline V gene lookup returns CDR1 MNHNY and CDR2 SVGAGI (reference sequence). The CDR3 is 13 residues long.

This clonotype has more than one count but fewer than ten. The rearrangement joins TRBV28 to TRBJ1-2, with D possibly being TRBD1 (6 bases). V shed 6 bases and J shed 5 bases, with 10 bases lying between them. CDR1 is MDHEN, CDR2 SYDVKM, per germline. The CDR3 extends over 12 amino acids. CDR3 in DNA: TGTGCCAGCAGGGAACAGGGATATGGCTACACCTTC. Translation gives CASREQGYGYTF.

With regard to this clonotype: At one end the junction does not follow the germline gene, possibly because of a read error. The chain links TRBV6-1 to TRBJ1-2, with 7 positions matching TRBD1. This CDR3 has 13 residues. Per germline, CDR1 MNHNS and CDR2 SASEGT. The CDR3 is CATSRDSIYGYTF. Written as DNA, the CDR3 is TGTGCCACCAGTCGGGACAGTATCTATGGCTACACCTTC.

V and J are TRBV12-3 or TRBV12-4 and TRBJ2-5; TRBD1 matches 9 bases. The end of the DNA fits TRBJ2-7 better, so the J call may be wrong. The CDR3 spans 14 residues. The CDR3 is CASRKPGQGGEQYF. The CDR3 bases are TGTGCCAGCAGGAAACCGGGACAGGGTGGCGAGCAGTACTTC.

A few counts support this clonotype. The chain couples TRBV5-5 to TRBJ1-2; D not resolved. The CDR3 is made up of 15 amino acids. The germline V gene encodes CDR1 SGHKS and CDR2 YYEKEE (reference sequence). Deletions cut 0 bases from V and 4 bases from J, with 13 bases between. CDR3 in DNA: TGTGCCAGCAGCTTGGTCCCAATTAATAGCTATGGCTACACCTTC. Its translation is CASSLVPINSYGYTF.

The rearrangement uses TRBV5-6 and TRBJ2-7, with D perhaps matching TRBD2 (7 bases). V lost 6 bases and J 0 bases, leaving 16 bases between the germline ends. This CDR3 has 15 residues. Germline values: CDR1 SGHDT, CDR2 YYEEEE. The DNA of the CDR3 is TGTGCCAGCACCTCTTGGGCGGGGGCCTCCTACGAGCAGTACTTC. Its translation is CASTSWAGASYEQYF.

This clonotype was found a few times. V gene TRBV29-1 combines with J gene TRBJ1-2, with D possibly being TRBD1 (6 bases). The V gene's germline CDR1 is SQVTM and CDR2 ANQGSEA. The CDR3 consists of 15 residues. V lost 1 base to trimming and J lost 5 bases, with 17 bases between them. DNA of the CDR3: TGCAGCGTTGAAGTCAACGGGGGCAAAACTTATGGCTACACCTTC. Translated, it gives CSVEVNGGKTYGYTF.

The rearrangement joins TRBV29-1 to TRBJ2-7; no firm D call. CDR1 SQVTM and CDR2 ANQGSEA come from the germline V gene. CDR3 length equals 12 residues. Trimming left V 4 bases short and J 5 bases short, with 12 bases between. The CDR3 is CSVGRVGNEQYF. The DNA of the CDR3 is TGCAGCGTTGGTAGGGTAGGGAACGAGCAGTACTTC.